This T cell receptor (beta chain) was captured by sequencing in a study of vaccination effects on CD4 cells after COVID-19. The V end lost 6 bases, the J end lost 11 bases, and 13 bases lay between the germline ends. CDR3 size: 11 residues. In regard to this clone: Its antigen remains unidentified.

Only in-frame clones appear in the TCRdb table, and some are missing; sequencing was by immunoSEQ multiplex PCR. The sample holds some 22,000 clones, roughly two thirds seen once. Using viral peptide pools, the ViraFEST assay grew out antigen-specific CD4+ T cells prior to sequencing. A roughly 10-day culture period preceded the isolation of CD4+ T cells. The study found no prior SARS-CoV-2 infection in the vaccine recipients, who tested negative for nucleocapsid antibodies. Wells containing approximately 2 million PBMC each were cultured with around 10 IU/ml IL-2 and 10 ug/ml peptides. The sequenced sample was CD4+ T cells from PBMCs cultured with SARS-CoV-2 spike peptides, obtained before COVID-19 vaccination. This TCR was sampled from a human donor who received a COVID-19 vaccine. V gene TRBV12-3 or TRBV12-4 combines with J gene TRBJ1-1; maybe TRBD1 (6 bases). The CDR3 loop reads CASSKQGRAFF. The CDR3 nucleotides are TGTGCCAGCAGCAAACAGGGTCGGGCTTTCTTT.